This T cell receptor beta chain was identified during a study of identical twins. The cDNA had a unique molecular identifier and a template-switch universal primer site. TCRdb re-derived calls from the 5' RACE reads in MiXCR, one entry per CDR3 protein. The top ten clones hold around 1.6% of a sample with under 900,000 distinct CDR3 sequences, 12% of them seen once. This clonotype has more than one count but fewer than ten. This CDR3 is built from 15 residues. Germline lookup yields CDR1 MNHEY and CDR2 SMNVEV (reference sequence). The junction had 7 bases not matched to a gene; V was cut back by 3 bases and J by 5 bases. The data were also submitted as part of a second study, on yellow fever vaccine responses in identical twins. That work contributes: Twins' vaccine T cell responses were reported to seem partly convergent and partly personalized.

The sample was PBMCs. The TCR originated in a woman aged 18-29 years in good health. The chain combines TRBV27 with TRBJ2-1; 7 bases line up with TRBD2. In nucleotides, the CDR3 is TGTGCCAGCAGTTTTGTGGGAGGGGTCAACAATGAGCAGTTCTTC. This sequence encodes CASSFVGGVNNEQFF.